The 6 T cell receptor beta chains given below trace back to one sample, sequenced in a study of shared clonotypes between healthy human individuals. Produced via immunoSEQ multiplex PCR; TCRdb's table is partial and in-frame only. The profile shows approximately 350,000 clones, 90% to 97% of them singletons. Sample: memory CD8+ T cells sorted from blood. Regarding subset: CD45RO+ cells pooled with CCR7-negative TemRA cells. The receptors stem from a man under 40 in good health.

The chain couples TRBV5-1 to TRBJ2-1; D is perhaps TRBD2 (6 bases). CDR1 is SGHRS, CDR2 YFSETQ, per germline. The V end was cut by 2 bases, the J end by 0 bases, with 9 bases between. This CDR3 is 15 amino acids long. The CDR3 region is CASSFGRISYNEQFF. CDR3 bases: TGCGCCAGCAGCTTTGGGAGGATCTCCTACAATGAGCAGTTCTTC. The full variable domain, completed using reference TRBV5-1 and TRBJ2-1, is KAGVTQTPRYLIKTRGQQVTLSCSPISGHRSVSWYQQTPGQGLQFLFEYFSETQRNKGNFPGRFSGRQFSNSRSEMNVSTLELGDSALYLCASSFGRISYNEQFFGPGTRLTVL.

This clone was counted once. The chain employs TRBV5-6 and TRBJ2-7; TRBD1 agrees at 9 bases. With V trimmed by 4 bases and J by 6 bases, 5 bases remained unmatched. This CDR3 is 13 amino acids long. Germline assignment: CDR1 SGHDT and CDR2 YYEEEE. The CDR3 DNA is TGTGCCAGCAGCCCGGGACAGGGCCCCGAGCAGTACTTC. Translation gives CASSPGQGPEQYF.

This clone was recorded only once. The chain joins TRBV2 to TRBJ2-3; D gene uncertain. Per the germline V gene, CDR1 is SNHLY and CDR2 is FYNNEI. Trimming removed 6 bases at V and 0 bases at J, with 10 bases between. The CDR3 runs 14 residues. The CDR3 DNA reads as TGTGCCAGCAGGGAGACAAGGAGCACAGATACGCAGTATTTT. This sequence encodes CASRETRSTDTQYF. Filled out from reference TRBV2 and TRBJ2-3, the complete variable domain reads EPEVTQTPSHQVTQMGQEVILRCVPISNHLYFYWYRQILGQKVEFLVSFYNNEISEKSEIFDDQFSVERPDGSNFTLKIRSTKLEDSAMYFCASRETRSTDTQYFGPGTRLTVL.

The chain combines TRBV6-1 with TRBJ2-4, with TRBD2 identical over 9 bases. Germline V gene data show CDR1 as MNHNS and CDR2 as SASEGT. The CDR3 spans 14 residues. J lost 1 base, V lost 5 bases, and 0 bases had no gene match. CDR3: CASSSGRAKNIQYF. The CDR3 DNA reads TGTGCCAGCAGTAGCGGGAGGGCCAAAAACATTCAGTACTTC.

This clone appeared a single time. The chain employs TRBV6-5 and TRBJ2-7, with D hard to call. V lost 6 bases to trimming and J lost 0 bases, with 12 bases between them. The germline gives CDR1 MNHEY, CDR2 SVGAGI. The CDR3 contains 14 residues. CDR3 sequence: CASRVGLSSYEQYF. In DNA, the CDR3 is TGTGCCAGCAGGGTTGGGTTAAGCTCCTACGAGCAGTACTTC.

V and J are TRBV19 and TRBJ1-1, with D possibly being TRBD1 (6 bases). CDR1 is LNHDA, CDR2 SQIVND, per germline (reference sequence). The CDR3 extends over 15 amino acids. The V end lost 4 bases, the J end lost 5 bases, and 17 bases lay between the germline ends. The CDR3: CASSSPHRAETEAFF. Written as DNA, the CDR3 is TGTGCCAGTAGTAGTCCCCACAGGGCGGAGACTGAAGCTTTCTTT.